The present T cell receptor (beta chain) was sequenced within a study of blood T cell repertoires in COVID-19. The CDR3 runs 18 residues. Germline CDR1 and CDR2: MNHNS and SASEGT. Trimming took 0 bases from V and 5 from J; bases not matched to a gene: 7. The data were produced by immunoSEQ multiplex PCR, yet TCRdb's version contains in-frame clones alone and is incomplete. In the table there are approximately 200,000 clones, about 81% of which are singletons. Sequencing input: peripheral blood. The receptor was isolated from a woman of 80 years or more with COVID-19, enrolled during active disease. The rearrangement uses TRBV6-1 and TRBJ2-3; 14 nucleotides align to TRBD2. CDR3 in amino acids: CASSEARLAGGLGDTQYF. DNA of the CDR3: TGTGCCAGCAGTGAAGCGCGACTAGCGGGGGGGCTTGGAGATACGCAGTATTTT.